This T cell receptor (beta chain) was found in a study of chemoradiotherapy in HPV16-positive cancers. Between the trimmed V and J ends, which lost 4 bases and 8 bases, there was a span of 20 bases. Looked up from germline, CDR1 is MNHNS and CDR2 is SASEGT. This CDR3 comprises 15 residues. The method was immunoSEQ multiplex PCR; TCRdb's version includes in-frame clones alone and lacks a portion of them. The sample includes 10,000 or so clones, roughly 80% of them seen just once. The sample consisted of blood, taken from a patient who underwent chemoradiotherapy. The sequence was collected from a human donor with HPV-associated anogenital cancer. The chain joins TRBV6-1 to TRBJ1-2, with D perhaps matching TRBD1 (6 bases). For the CDR3, the DNA is TGTGCCAGCAGTGTGGAAATTCAGGGGCGTGGGGGCTACACCTTC. Translation gives CASSVEIQGRGGYTF.